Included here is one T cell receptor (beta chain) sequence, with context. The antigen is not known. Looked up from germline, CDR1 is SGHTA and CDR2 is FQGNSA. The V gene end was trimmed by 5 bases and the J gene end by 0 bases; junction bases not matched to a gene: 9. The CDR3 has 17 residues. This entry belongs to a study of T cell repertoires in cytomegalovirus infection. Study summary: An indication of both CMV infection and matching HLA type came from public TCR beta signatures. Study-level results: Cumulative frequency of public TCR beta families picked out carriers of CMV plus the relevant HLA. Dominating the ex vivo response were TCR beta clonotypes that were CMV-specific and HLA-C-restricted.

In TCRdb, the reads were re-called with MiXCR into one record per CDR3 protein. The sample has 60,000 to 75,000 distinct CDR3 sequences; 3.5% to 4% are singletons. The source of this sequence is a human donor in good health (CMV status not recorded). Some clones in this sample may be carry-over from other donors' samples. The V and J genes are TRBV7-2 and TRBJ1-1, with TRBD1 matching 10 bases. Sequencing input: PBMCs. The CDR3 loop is CASSLRQGATMNTEAFF. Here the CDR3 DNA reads TGTGCCAGCAGCCTACGACAGGGGGCAACGATGAACACTGAAGCTTTCTTT.